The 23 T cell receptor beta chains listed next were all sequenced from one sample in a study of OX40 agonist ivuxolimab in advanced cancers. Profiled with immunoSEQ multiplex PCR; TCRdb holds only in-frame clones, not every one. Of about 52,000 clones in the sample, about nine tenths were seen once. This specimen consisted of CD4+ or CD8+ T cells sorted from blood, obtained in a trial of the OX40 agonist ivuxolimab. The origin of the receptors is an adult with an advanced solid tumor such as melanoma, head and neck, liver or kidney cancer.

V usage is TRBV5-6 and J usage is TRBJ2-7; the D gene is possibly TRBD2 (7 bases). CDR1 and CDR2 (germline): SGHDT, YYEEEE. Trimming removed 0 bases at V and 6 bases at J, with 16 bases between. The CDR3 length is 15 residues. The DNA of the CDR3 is TGTGCCAGCAGCTTGGTAAGGGGGGAGGGAGTCGAGCAGTACTTC. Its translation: CASSLVRGEGVEQYF.

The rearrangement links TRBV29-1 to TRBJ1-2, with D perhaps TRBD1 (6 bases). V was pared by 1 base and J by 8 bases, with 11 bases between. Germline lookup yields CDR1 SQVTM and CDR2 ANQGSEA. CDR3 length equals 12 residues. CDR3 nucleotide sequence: TGCAGCGTTGAAGGGCAGGGGCCCGGCTACACCTTC. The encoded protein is CSVEGQGPGYTF. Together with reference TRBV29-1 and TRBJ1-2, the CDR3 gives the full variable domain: SAVISQKPSRDICQRGTSLTIQCQVDSQVTMMFWYRQQPGQSLTLIATANQGSEATYESGFVIDKFPISRPNLTFSTLTVSNMSPEDSSIYLCSVEGQGPGYTFGSGTRLTVV.

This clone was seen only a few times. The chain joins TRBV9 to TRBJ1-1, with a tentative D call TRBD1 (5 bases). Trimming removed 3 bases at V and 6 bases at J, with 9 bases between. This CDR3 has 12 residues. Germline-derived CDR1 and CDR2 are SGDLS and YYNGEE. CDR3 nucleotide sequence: TGTGCCAGCAGCGGAGGGGAGGCTGAAGCTTTCTTT. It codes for CASSGGEAEAFF.

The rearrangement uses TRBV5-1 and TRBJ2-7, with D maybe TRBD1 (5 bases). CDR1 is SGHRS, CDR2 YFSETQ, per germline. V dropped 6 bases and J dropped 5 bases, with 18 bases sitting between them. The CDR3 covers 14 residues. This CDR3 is CASTLGWGADEQYF. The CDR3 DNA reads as TGCGCCAGCACCCTTGGGTGGGGCGCGGACGAGCAGTACTTC.

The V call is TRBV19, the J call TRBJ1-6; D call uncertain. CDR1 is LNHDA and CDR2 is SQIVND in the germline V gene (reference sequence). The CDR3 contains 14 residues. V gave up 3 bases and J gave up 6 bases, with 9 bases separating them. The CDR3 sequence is CASSMWQLNSPLHF. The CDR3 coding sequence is TGTGCCAGTAGTATGTGGCAGCTTAATTCACCCCTCCACTTT.

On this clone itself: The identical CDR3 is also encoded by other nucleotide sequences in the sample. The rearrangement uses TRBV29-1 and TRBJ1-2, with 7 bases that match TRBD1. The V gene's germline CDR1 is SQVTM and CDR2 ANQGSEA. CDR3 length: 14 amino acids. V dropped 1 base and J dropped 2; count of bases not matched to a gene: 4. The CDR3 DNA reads TGCAGCGTTGAAGCAGGGGGGAGGAACTATGGCTACACCTTC. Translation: CSVEAGGRNYGYTF.

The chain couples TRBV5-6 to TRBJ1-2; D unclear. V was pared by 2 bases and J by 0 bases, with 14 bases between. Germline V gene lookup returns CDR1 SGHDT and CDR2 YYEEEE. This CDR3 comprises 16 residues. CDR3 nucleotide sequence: TGTGCCAGCAGCTTAGATCTAACAGCGCCTAACTATGGCTACACCTTC. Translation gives CASSLDLTAPNYGYTF.

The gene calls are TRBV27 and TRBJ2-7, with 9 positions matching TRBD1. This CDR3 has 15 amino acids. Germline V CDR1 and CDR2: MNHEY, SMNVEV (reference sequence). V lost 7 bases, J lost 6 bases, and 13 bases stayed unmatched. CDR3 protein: CASIGAGQGFGEQYF. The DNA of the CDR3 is TGTGCCAGCATCGGGGCGGGACAGGGATTCGGCGAGCAGTACTTC.

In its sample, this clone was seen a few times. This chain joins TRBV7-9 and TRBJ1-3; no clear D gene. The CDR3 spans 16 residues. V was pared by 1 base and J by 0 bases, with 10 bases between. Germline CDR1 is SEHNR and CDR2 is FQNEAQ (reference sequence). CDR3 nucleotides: TGTGCCAGCAGCTTAGGGCTGGCAAGCTCTGGAAACACCATATATTTT. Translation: CASSLGLASSGNTIYF. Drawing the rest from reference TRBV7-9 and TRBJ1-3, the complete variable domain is DTGVSQNPRHKITKRGQNVTFRCDPISEHNRLYWYRQTLGQGPEFLTYFQNEAQLEKSRLLSDRFSAERPKGSFSTLEIQRTEQGDSAMYLCASSLGLASSGNTIYFGEGSWLTVV.

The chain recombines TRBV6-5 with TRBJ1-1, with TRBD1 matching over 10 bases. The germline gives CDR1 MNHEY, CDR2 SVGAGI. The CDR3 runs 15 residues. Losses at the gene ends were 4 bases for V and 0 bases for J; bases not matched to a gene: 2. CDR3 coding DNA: TGTGCCAGCAGTTCGACAGGGGGCCTGAACACTGAAGCTTTCTTT. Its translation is CASSSTGGLNTEAFF.

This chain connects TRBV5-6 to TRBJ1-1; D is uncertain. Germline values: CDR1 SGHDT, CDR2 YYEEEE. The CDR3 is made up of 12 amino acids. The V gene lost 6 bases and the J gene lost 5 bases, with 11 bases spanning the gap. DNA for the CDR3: TGTGCCAGCACCACCTTCGGAACTGAAGCTTTCTTT. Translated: CASTTFGTEAFF.

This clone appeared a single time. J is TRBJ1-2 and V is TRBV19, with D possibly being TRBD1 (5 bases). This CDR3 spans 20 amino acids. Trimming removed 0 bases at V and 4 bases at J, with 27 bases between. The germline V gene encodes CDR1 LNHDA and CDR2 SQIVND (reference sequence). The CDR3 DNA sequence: TGTGCCAGTAGTATAGATCTACTCGGGGCAGGGAGGGCCCCTTCCTATGGCTACACCTTC. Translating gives CASSIDLLGAGRAPSYGYTF.

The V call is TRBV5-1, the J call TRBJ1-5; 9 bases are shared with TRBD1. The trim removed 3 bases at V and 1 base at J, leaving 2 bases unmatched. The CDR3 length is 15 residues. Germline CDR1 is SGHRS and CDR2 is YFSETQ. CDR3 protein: CASSWGQGSNQPQHF. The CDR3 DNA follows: TGCGCCAGCAGCTGGGGACAGGGCAGCAATCAGCCCCAGCATTTT.

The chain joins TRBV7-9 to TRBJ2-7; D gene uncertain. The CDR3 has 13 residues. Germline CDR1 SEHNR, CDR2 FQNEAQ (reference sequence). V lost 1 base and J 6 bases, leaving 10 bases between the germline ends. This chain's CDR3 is CASSLGSPREQYF. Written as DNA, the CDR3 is TGTGCCAGCAGCTTAGGCTCCCCCCGCGAGCAGTACTTC.

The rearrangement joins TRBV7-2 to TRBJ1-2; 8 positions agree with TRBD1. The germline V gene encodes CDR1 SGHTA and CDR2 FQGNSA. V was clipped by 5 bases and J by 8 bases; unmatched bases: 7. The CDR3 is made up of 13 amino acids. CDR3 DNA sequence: TGTGCCAGCAGCACAGAGGACAGGGTCGGCTACACCTTC. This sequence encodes CASSTEDRVGYTF. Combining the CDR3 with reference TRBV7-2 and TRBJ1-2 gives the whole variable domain GAGVSQSPSNKVTEKGKDVELRCDPISGHTALYWYRQSLGQGLEFLIYFQGNSAPDKSGLPSDRFSAERTGGSVSTLTIQRTQQEDSAVYLCASSTEDRVGYTFGSGTRLTVV.

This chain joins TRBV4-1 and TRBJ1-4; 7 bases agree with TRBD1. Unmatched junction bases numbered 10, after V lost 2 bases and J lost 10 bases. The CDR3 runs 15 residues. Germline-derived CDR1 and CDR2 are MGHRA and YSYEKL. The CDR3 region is CASSQIRGEFGKLFF. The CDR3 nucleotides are TGCGCCAGCAGCCAAATCAGGGGGGAATTTGGAAAACTGTTTTTT.

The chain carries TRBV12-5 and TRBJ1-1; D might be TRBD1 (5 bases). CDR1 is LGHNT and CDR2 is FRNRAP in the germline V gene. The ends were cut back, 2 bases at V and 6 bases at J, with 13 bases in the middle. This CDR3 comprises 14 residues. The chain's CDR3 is CASGLPGGISEAFF. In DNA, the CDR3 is TGTGCTAGTGGTTTGCCCGGGGGGATCTCTGAAGCTTTCTTT.

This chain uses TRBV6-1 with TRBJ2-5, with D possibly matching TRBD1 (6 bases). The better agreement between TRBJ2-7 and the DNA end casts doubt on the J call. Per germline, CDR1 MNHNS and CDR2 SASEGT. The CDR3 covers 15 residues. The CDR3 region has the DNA TGTGCCAGCAGTGAAGTGGCAGGGGTCTCCTACGAGCAGTACTTC. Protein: CASSEVAGVSYEQYF.

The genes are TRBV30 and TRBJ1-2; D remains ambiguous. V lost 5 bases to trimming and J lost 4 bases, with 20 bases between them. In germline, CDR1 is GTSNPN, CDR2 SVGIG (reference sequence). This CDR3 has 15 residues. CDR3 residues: CAWEDLNREGYGYTF. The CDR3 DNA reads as TGTGCCTGGGAGGACCTAAACCGGGAGGGCTATGGCTACACCTTC.

This CDR3 is CASSTDPGQNTYEQYF. As DNA, the CDR3 is TGTGCCAGCAGCACCGACCCGGGACAGAACACCTACGAGCAGTACTTC. The chain links TRBV9 to TRBJ2-7; 7 bases match TRBD1. Germline CDR1 SGDLS, CDR2 YYNGEE. Germline trimming cut 4 bases from V and 2 bases from J; bases unmatched to any gene: 12. The CDR3 is made up of 16 amino acids.

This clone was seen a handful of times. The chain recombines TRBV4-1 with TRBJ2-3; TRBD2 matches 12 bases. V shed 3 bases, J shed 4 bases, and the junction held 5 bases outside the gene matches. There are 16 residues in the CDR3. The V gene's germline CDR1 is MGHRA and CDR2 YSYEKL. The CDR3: CASSHVTSGGADTQYF. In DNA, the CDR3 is TGCGCCAGCAGCCATGTGACTAGCGGGGGAGCAGATACGCAGTATTTT.

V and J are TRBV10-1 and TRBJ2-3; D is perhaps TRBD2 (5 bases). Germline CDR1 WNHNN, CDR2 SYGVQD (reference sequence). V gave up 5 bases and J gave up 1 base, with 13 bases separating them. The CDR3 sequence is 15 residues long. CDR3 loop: CASSLTEGGTDTQYF. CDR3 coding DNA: TGCGCCAGCAGTCTGACTGAGGGAGGCACAGATACGCAGTATTTT.

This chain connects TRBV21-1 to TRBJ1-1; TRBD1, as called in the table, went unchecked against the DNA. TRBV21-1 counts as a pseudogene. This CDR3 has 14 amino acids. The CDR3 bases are TGTGCCAGCAGCTCGACAGTCCTGAACACTGAAGCTTTCTTT. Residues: CASSSTVLNTEAFF.